A selection of T cell receptor beta chains follows, all from one sample in a study of blood T cell repertoires in COVID-19. Generated by immunoSEQ multiplex PCR, the TCRdb table keeps only in-frame clones and is missing some. The sample carries over 150,000 clones, roughly four fifths recorded once. Sequenced sample: peripheral blood. Receptors were obtained from a woman aged 55 to 70 with COVID-19, enrolled during active disease. Each CDR3 is given without its conserved first and last residue. D genes are given only for firm matches. Size values are once, few and many counts, or a class for expanded clones, and some rows have none.

>-|TRBV6-1|TRBJ1-3|-
ASSEGTTSGNTIY
>-|TRBV18|TRBJ1-1|-
ASSPSTVFTEAF
>-|TRBV12-3/TRBV12-4|TRBJ2-1|-
ASSPRYNEQF
>-|TRBV5-1|TRBJ1-1|-
ASQQLGSAEAF
>-|TRBV2|TRBJ1-5|-
ASSEPGLRQPQH
>large|TRBV6-5|TRBJ1-5|-
ASREGGQPQH
>-|TRBV10-3|TRBJ1-1|TRBD1
AISESPGQGNTEAF
>-|TRBV14|TRBJ1-1|TRBD1
ASSQETGGLTEAF
>once|TRBV11-3|TRBJ2-7|-
ASSSRGETYEQY
>-|TRBV18|TRBJ2-1|-
ASSRGRDNEQF
>-|TRBV29-1|TRBJ2-1|TRBD2
SASSGGVTSEQF
>-|TRBV3-1/TRBV3-2|TRBJ1-2|-
ASSQVAQVSGYT
>-|TRBV6-4|TRBJ1-2|-
ATLDDRNYGYT
>-|TRBV18|TRBJ2-5|TRBD1
ASSPWTGETQY
>-|TRBV11-2|TRBJ1-2|-
ASSPEGYGYT
>-|TRBV7-2|TRBJ1-3|TRBD1
ASSLGGTVPGVANTIY
>-|TRBV29-1|TRBJ2-7|TRBD2
SVEAGLAASYEQY
>-|TRBV18|TRBJ2-1|TRBD2
ASSPPSGGYNEQF
>-|TRBV27|TRBJ1-2|-
ASRRTGKGYGYT
>many|TRBV18|TRBJ1-6|TRBD1
ASSRDRGGLRSYNSPLH
>-|TRBV6-5|TRBJ1-1|-
ASTNMNTEAF
>-|TRBV11-1|TRBJ1-2|TRBD1
ASSLRTGINGYT
>-|TRBV6-5|TRBJ1-1|TRBD1
ASSWRTGRDEAF
>-|TRBV6-2/TRBV6-3|TRBJ2-7|-
ASSFEYEQY
>-|TRBV14|TRBJ2-2|TRBD2
ASSRLAGTTPTGELF
>-|TRBV5-3|TRBJ2-1|TRBD2
ARSLAGASGRSYNEQF
>-|TRBV5-1|TRBJ2-3|-
ASSLASQSTDTQY
>-|TRBV29-1|TRBJ1-5|TRBD1
SAGDRGQGQPQH
>few|TRBV3-1/TRBV3-2|TRBJ1-2|-
ASPKIGADNYGYT
>-|TRBV5-1|TRBJ2-3|TRBD2
ASSLVTSGGRTDTQY
>few|TRBV7-3|TRBJ2-3|TRBD2
ASSSFSGGADTQY
>-|TRBV7-8|TRBJ2-1|TRBD2
ASSLIAGPSPF
>-|TRBV5-1|TRBJ1-2|-
ASSFQGSESPSGYT
>-|TRBV3-1/TRBV3-2|TRBJ1-3|TRBD1
ASSRTGFFSGNTIY
>-|TRBV7-8|TRBJ2-3|-
ASSFTGNTDTQY
>-|TRBV5-6|TRBJ1-3|-
ASSLVGGPSGNTIY
>-|TRBV7-9|TRBJ1-6|-
ASSVTENSPLH
>-|TRBV11-2|TRBJ2-1|-
ASSLGPRNEQF
>-|TRBV9|TRBJ1-2|-
ASSVATGLTYGYT
>-|TRBV6-5|TRBJ1-5|TRBD1
ASSTHGTVGQPQH
>-|TRBV18|TRBJ1-1|-
ASSPTGSNTEAF
>-|TRBV10-3|TRBJ2-1|TRBD2
AIMGTSGFSSYNEQF
>-|TRBV19|TRBJ2-6|-
ATNGLSSGANVLT
>-|TRBV10-3|TRBJ2-3|-
AISDEGGITDTQY
>-|TRBV3-1/TRBV3-2|TRBJ1-5|TRBD1
ASSLQGNNQPQH
>-|TRBV6-2/TRBV6-3|TRBJ2-5|-
ASSSDGVKETQY
>-|TRBV27|TRBJ2-1|-
ASSRRTLFYNEQF
>-|TRBV2|TRBJ2-3|TRBD2
ASKGLAGRVTDTQY
>-|TRBV7-9|TRBJ2-7|TRBD1
ASEGADQGYEQY